Below, 20 T cell receptor beta chains from the same sample are listed, as sequenced in a study of shared T cell receptors in the human thymus. The repertoire was sequenced with immunoSEQ multiplex PCR; TCRdb's copy has only in-frame clones and lacks some. Counted here are over 450,000 clones, 75% to 80% occurring once; the ten biggest clones make up around 0.013%. This same sample was also taken into another study, of human thymus T cells.

The sequenced sample was thymocytes. These receptors were collected from a boy younger than two with a congenital heart defect.

The genes are TRBV10-1 and TRBJ1-1; D may be TRBD1 (5 bases). CDR3 length equals 14 residues. Per the germline V gene, CDR1 is WNHNN and CDR2 is SYGVQD (reference sequence). V was cut by 8 bases and J by 6 bases, with 19 bases left in between. The CDR3 sequence: CASLVDIRGAEAFF. CDR3 sequence (DNA): TGCGCCAGCCTCGTCGACATCCGGGGGGCTGAAGCTTTCTTT.

This sequence joins TRBV6-5 and TRBJ2-4, with 9 bases fitting TRBD1. Trimming removed 7 bases from V and 7 bases from J; junction bases left unmatched: 8. The germline CDR1 and CDR2 sequences are MNHEY and SVGAGI. The CDR3 length is 14 residues. CDR3 loop: CASNAQGAENIQYF. CDR3 sequence (DNA): TGTGCCAGCAACGCACAGGGGGCGGAGAACATTCAGTACTTC.

This chain joins TRBV4-2 and TRBJ2-7; unclear D gene. This CDR3 is 13 amino acids long. The V gene lost 4 bases and the J gene lost 1 base, with 8 bases spanning the gap. Germline V gene data show CDR1 as LGHNA and CDR2 as YNFKEQ. The CDR3 DNA is TGTGCCAGCAGCCCTAACTCGTCCTACGAGCAGTACTTC. This gives the protein CASSPNSSYEQYF.

This clone has just a few counts. Sequence at one end of the junction differs from germline and may be a read error. The V call is TRBV9, the J call TRBJ2-1; the match to TRBD2 covers 13 bases. The CDR3 is 15 residues long. Germline values: CDR1 SGDLS, CDR2 YYNGEE. CDR3 residues: CASSVGLAGAGEQFF. DNA of the CDR3: TGTGCCAGCAGTGTAGGACTAGCGGGAGCGGGTGAGCAGTTCTTC.

V and J are TRBV5-4 and TRBJ2-4, with D perhaps matching TRBD2 (6 bases). There are 19 residues in the CDR3. Germline CDR1 is SGHNT and CDR2 is YYREEE (reference sequence). The germline V and J ends were trimmed by 4 bases and 0 bases, with 23 bases remaining between them. CDR3 coding DNA: TGTGCCAGCAGCGAGGGGCGGGATGGAGGCCCGCTAGCCAAAAACATTCAGTACTTC. Translated: CASSEGRDGGPLAKNIQYF.

The chain employs TRBV28 and TRBJ1-3; D might be TRBD1 (6 bases). The CDR3 totals 16 residues. Germline V lookup: CDR1 MDHEN, CDR2 SYDVKM. The V end lost 6 bases, the J end lost 4 bases, and 19 bases lay between the germline ends. The CDR3: CASSPKGGARGNTIYF. CDR3 nucleotide sequence: TGTGCCAGCAGCCCCAAGGGGGGGGCGAGGGGAAACACCATATATTTT.

The V call is TRBV7-9, the J call TRBJ1-2; weak D call: TRBD1 (6 bases). CDR1 is SEHNR, CDR2 FQNEAQ, per germline (reference sequence). CDR3 length: 15 amino acids. The V end lost 1 base, the J end lost 7 bases, and 16 bases lay between the germline ends. The CDR3 DNA reads TGTGCCAGCAGCTTAGAACCAGGGGTGGTAGGTGGCTACACCTTC. Its translation is CASSLEPGVVGGYTF. Based on the CDR3 plus reference TRBV7-9 and TRBJ1-2, the full variable domain is DTGVSQNPRHKITKRGQNVTFRCDPISEHNRLYWYRQTLGQGPEFLTYFQNEAQLEKSRLLSDRFSAERPKGSFSTLEIQRTEQGDSAMYLCASSLEPGVVGGYTFGSGTRLTVV.

The rearrangement uses TRBV4-1 and TRBJ1-5; no clear D. Trimming cost V 0 bases and J 5 bases, with 5 bases left between them. Germline CDR1 reads MGHRA; CDR2 reads YSYEKL. The CDR3 contains 13 residues. CDR3: CASSQEVDQPQHF. The CDR3, as DNA: TGCGCCAGCAGCCAAGAAGTAGATCAGCCCCAGCATTTT.

This clone showed up just a few times. The chain uses TRBV14 and TRBJ1-1, with D unresolved. The germline V and J ends were trimmed by 1 base and 4 bases, with 7 bases remaining between them. The CDR3 covers 13 residues. Germline CDR1 and CDR2: SGHDN and FVKESK. CDR3 protein: CASSQGGPTEAFF. Written as DNA, the CDR3 is TGTGCCAGCAGCCAAGGTGGGCCCACTGAAGCTTTCTTT.

This clone was seen once. The chain carries TRBV28 and TRBJ2-5; D is perhaps TRBD2 (5 bases). The CDR3 is 13 residues long. Germline values: CDR1 MDHEN, CDR2 SYDVKM. V was pared by 3 bases and J by 5 bases, with 10 bases between. The CDR3 region has the DNA TGTGCCAGCAGTTTCCCGGGATTGGAGACCCAGTACTTC. Amino acid sequence: CASSFPGLETQYF.

This chain uses TRBV6-1 with TRBJ1-2; D is ambiguous. The germline V and J ends were trimmed by 5 bases and 5 bases, with 15 bases remaining between them. Germline V CDR1 and CDR2: MNHNS, SASEGT. The CDR3 is 14 residues long. The CDR3 protein is CASSPEGGPYGYTF. The CDR3 DNA sequence: TGTGCCAGCAGTCCTGAGGGAGGACCGTATGGCTACACCTTC.

This clone appeared once. The chain has TRBV6-1 and TRBJ2-7; D uncertain. Germline V gene lookup returns CDR1 MNHNS and CDR2 SASEGT. The CDR3 runs 13 residues. The ends were cut back, 4 bases at V and 3 bases at J, with 10 bases in the middle. CDR3 DNA sequence: TGTGCCAGCAGTGTCCCCACCGGCTACGAGCAGTACTTC. This sequence encodes CASSVPTGYEQYF.

The chain joins TRBV14 to TRBJ2-1, with 9 positions matching TRBD2. This CDR3 is 16 amino acids long. Germline assignment: CDR1 SGHDN and CDR2 FVKESK. With V trimmed by 5 bases and J by 4 bases, 9 bases remained unmatched. The CDR3 DNA is TGTGCCAGCAGCGGTCAGCGGGAGGAACGTTACAATGAGCAGTTCTTC. Translation: CASSGQREERYNEQFF.

Details on this clone: Other DNA variants within this sample encode the same CDR3. This chain links TRBV4-3 with TRBJ1-2, with D possibly matching TRBD1 (5 bases). CDR3 length equals 15 residues. V was cut by 5 bases and J by 2 bases, with 15 bases left in between. Germline V CDR1 and CDR2: LGHNA, YSLEER. CDR3 DNA sequence: TGCGCCAGCAGCTCCCGACAGCGGGGAAACTATGGCTACACCTTC. Translation: CASSSRQRGNYGYTF.

In its sample, this clone was seen a few times. CDR3: CASSQDFRLGGGEQFF. DNA for the CDR3: TGCGCCAGCAGCCAAGATTTTCGACTAGGAGGAGGTGAGCAGTTCTTC. This chain joins TRBV4-1 and TRBJ2-1, with TRBD2 as a possible D gene (6 bases). The CDR3 is made up of 16 amino acids. The V end was cut by 0 bases, the J end by 9 bases, with 18 bases between. Germline-derived CDR1 and CDR2 are MGHRA and YSYEKL.

V is TRBV2 and J is TRBJ2-7; TRBD2 aligns across 7 bases. Germline assignment: CDR1 SNHLY and CDR2 FYNNEI. Trimming removed 7 bases from V and 2 bases from J; junction bases left unmatched: 8. The CDR3 runs to 14 residues. CDR3 DNA sequence: TGTGCCAGCACGGAGCGGGGTGACCCCTACGAGCAGTACTTC. It encodes CASTERGDPYEQYF.

The chain has TRBV27 and TRBJ1-1; D unclear. The CDR3 runs 14 residues. Between the trimmed V and J ends, which lost 3 bases and 5 bases, there was a span of 13 bases. The germline CDR1 and CDR2 sequences are MNHEY and SMNVEV (reference sequence). The DNA of the CDR3 is TGTGCCAGCAGTTTGCATCCCGACTCTACTGAAGCTTTCTTT. This codes for CASSLHPDSTEAFF.

This clone has just one count. The chain uses TRBV30 and TRBJ1-2; D may be TRBD1 (6 bases). Germline V gene data show CDR1 as GTSNPN and CDR2 as SVGIG (reference sequence). CDR3 length: 12 amino acids. V gave up 4 bases and J gave up 4 bases, with 10 bases separating them. Here the CDR3 DNA reads TGTGCCTGGATGGTAGGGGGCTATGGCTACACCTTC. Translated, it gives CAWMVGGYGYTF.

This clone was observed a handful of times. This rearrangement joins TRBV5-8 to TRBJ2-7; tentatively, D is TRBD1 (6 bases). Germline CDR1 reads SGHTS; CDR2 reads YDEGEE. The V and J ends lost 4 bases and 3 bases respectively, with 17 bases between them. The CDR3 has 15 residues. CDR3 region: CASSLLQGSGYEQYF. DNA of the CDR3: TGTGCCAGCAGCCTACTACAGGGTTCCGGCTACGAGCAGTACTTC. Supplemented by reference TRBV5-8 and TRBJ2-7, the full variable domain reads EAGVTQSPTHLIKTRGQQATLRCSPISGHTSVYWYQQALGLGLQFLLWYDEGEERNRGNFPPRFSGRQFPNYSSELNVNALELEDSALYLCASSLLQGSGYEQYFGPGTRLTVT.

The V gene is TRBV5-8, the J gene TRBJ1-1; a weak D match, TRBD1 (5 bases). Trimming took 0 bases from V and 2 from J, leaving 11 bases between them. CDR3 size: 15 residues. Germline loops: CDR1 SGHTS, CDR2 YDEGEE. The CDR3, as DNA: TGTGCCAGCAGCTTGGGTGGCAGGGATAACACTGAAGCTTTCTTT. The encoded protein is CASSLGGRDNTEAFF.